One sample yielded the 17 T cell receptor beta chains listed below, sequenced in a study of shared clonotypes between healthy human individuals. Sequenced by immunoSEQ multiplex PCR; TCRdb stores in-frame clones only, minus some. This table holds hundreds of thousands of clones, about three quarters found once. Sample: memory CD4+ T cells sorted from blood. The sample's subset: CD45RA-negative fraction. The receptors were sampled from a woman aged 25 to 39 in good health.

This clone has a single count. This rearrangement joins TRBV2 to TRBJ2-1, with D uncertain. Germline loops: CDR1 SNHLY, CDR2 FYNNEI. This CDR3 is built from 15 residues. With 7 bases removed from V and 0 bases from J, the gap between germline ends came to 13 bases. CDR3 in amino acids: CASNNFYRSYNEQFF. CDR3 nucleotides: TGTGCCAGCAATAACTTCTACCGCTCCTACAATGAGCAGTTCTTC.

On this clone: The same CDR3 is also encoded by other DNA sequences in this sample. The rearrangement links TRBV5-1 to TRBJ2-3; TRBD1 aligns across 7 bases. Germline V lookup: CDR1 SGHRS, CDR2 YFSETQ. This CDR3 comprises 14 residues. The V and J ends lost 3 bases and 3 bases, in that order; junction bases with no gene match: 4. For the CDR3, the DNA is TGCGCCAGCAGCTCCCCGACAGGGACAGATACGCAGTATTTT. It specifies CASSSPTGTDTQYF. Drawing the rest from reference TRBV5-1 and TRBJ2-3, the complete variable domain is KAGVTQTPRYLIKTRGQQVTLSCSPISGHRSVSWYQQTPGQGLQFLFEYFSETQRNKGNFPGRFSGRQFSNSRSEMNVSTLELGDSALYLCASSSPTGTDTQYFGPGTRLTVL.

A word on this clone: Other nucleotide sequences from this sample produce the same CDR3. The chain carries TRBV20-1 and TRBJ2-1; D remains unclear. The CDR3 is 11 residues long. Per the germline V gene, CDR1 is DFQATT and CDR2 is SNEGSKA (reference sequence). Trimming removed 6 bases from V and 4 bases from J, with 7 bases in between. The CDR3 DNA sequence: TGCAGTGCCCGGCCGTACAATGAGCAGTTCTTC. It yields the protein CSARPYNEQFF.

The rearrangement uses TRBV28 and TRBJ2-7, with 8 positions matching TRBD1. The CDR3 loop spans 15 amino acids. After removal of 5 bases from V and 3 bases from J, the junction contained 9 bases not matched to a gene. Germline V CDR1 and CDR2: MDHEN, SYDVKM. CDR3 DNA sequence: TGTGCCAGCAGTACAACAGGGGGAATAGGCTACGAGCAGTACTTC. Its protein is CASSTTGGIGYEQYF.

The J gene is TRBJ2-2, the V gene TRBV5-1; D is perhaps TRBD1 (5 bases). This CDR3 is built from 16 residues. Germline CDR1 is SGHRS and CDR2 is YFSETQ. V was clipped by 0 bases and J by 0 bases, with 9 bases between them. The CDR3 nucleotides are TGCGCCAGCAGCTTGGGTGGGGCCGCGAACACCGGGGAGCTGTTTTTT. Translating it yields CASSLGGAANTGELFF. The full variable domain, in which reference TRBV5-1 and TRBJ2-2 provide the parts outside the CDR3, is KAGVTQTPRYLIKTRGQQVTLSCSPISGHRSVSWYQQTPGQGLQFLFEYFSETQRNKGNFPGRFSGRQFSNSRSEMNVSTLELGDSALYLCASSLGGAANTGELFFGEGSRLTVL.

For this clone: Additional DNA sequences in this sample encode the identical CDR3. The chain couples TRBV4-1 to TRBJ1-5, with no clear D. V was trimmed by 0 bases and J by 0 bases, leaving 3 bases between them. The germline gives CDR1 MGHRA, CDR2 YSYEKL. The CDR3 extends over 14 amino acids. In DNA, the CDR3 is TGCGCCAGCAGCCAAGAATATAGCAATCAGCCCCAGCATTTT. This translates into CASSQEYSNQPQHF.

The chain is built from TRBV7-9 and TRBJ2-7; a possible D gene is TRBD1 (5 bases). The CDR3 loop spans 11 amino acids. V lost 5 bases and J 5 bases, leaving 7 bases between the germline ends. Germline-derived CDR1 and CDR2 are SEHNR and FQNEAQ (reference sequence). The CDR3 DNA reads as TGTGCCAGCAGCCCAGGGAACGAGCAGTACTTC. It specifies CASSPGNEQYF.

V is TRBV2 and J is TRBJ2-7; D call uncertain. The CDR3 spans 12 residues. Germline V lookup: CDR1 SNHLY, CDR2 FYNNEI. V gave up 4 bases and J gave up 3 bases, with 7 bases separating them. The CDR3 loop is CASSGAHYEQYF. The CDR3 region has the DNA TGTGCCAGCAGTGGGGCCCACTACGAGCAGTACTTC.

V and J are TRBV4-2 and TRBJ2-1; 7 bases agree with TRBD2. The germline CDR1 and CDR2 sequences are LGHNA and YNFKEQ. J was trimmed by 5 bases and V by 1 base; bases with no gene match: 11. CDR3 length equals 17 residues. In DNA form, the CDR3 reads TGTGCCAGCAGCCAAGTGGGGGGGACCCCTGGAAACAATGAGCAGTTCTTC. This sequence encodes CASSQVGGTPGNNEQFF.

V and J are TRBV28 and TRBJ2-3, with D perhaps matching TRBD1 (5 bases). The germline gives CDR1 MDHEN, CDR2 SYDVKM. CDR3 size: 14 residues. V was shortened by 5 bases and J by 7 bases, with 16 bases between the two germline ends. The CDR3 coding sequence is TGTGCCAGCAGTGGTTGGGGCTCTATTCATACGCAGTATTTT. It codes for CASSGWGSIHTQYF.

The CDR3 is CASSGGLAQITYEQYF. The CDR3 bases are TGCGCCAGCAGCGGAGGACTAGCGCAAATTACCTACGAGCAGTACTTC. The chain employs TRBV5-1 and TRBJ2-7, with 9 bases matching TRBD2. Germline CDR1 is SGHRS and CDR2 is YFSETQ. Losses at the gene ends were 4 bases for V and 2 bases for J; bases not matched to a gene: 10. CDR3 length: 16 amino acids. Together with reference TRBV5-1 and TRBJ2-7, the CDR3 gives the full variable domain: KAGVTQTPRYLIKTRGQQVTLSCSPISGHRSVSWYQQTPGQGLQFLFEYFSETQRNKGNFPGRFSGRQFSNSRSEMNVSTLELGDSALYLCASSGGLAQITYEQYFGPGTRLTVT.

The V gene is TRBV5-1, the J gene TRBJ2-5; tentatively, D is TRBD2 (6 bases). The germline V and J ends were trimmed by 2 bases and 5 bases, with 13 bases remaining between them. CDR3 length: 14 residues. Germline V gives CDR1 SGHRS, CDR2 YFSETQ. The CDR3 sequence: CASSFGGVVETQYF. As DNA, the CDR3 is TGCGCCAGCAGCTTCGGGGGAGTCGTTGAGACCCAGTACTTC.

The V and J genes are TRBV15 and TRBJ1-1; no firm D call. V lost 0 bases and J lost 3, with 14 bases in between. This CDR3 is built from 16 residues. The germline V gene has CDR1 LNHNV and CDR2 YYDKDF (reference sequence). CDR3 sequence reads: CATSRDRPRQYTEAFF. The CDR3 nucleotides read TGTGCCACCAGCAGAGATAGGCCTAGGCAGTACACTGAAGCTTTCTTT.

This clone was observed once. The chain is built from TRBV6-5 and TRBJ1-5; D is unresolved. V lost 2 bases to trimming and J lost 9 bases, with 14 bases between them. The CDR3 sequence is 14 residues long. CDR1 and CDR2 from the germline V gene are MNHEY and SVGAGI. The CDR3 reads CASSYKGSGMPQHF. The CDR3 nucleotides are TGTGCCAGCAGTTACAAAGGCTCGGGGATGCCCCAGCATTTT.

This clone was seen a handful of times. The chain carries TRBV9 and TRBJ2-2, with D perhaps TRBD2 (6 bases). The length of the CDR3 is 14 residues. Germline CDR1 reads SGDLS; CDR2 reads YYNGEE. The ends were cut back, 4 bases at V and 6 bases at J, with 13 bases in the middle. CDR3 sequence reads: CASSPRETPGELFF. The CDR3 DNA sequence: TGTGCCAGCAGCCCCCGGGAGACCCCCGGGGAGCTGTTTTTT.

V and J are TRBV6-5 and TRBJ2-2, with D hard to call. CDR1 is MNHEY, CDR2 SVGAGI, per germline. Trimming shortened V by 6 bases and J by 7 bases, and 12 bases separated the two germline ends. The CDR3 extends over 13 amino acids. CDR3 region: CASSQSRSGELFF. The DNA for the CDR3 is TGTGCCAGCAGCCAATCGCGGAGCGGGGAGCTGTTTTTT.

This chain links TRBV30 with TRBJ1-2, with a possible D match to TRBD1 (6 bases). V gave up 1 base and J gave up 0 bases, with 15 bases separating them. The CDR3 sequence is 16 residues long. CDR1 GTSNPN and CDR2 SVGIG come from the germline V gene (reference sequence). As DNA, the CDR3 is TGTGCCTGGAGTGGGGTCGGTACAGGGACTAACTATGGCTACACCTTC. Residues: CAWSGVGTGTNYGYTF.